The entry that follows covers one T cell receptor beta chain sequence. The target antigen is unknown. This entry belongs to a study of T cell responses to AZD1222 COVID-19 vaccine. Study-level findings and limits: As reported, nearly half of all spike-specific TCRs target variant regions that are unmutated.

The data were produced by immunoSEQ multiplex PCR, yet TCRdb's version contains in-frame clones alone and is incomplete. Of fewer than 150,000 clones listed, 88% were seen once; the top ten hold about 8.3%. The junction had 9 bases not matched to a gene; V was cut back by 5 bases and J by 8 bases. The CDR3 runs to 14 residues. CDR1 and CDR2 (germline): SGHRS, YFSETQ. The rearrangement joins TRBV5-1 to TRBJ1-1; TRBD1 aligns across 10 bases. The sequence was collected from an adult in good health. The input for sequencing was peripheral blood, taken on day 0 of AZD1222 vaccination. CDR3 coding DNA: TGCGCCAGCAGTTCCGGGACAGGGGCCCGGGAAGCTTTCTTT. It yields the protein CASSSGTGAREAFF.